A single sample gave rise to the 19 T cell receptor beta chains below, sequenced in a study of shared clonotypes between healthy human individuals. Some clones are missing from TCRdb's copy, which holds only in-frame ones; the method was immunoSEQ multiplex PCR. The sample includes approximately 530,000 clones, about 96% of them seen just once. Sequencing was performed on naive CD4+ T cells sorted from blood. Sample subset: CD45RA+ positively selected. Source of these receptors: a woman younger than 45 in good health.

Notes on this clone: Other nucleotide sequences from this sample produce the same CDR3. J is TRBJ2-7 and V is TRBV6-5; 9 bases map to TRBD1. In germline, CDR1 is MNHEY, CDR2 SVGAGI. The CDR3 sequence is 14 residues long. Losses at the gene ends were 6 bases for V and 2 bases for J; bases not matched to a gene: 5. CDR3: CASREDRGAYEQYF. In nucleotides, the CDR3 is TGTGCCAGCAGGGAAGACAGGGGGGCCTACGAGCAGTACTTC.

The chain links TRBV27 to TRBJ2-1, with D possibly being TRBD2 (5 bases). V was shortened by 8 bases and J by 0 bases, with 17 bases between the two germline ends. CDR1 MNHEY and CDR2 SMNVEV come from the germline V gene (reference sequence). The CDR3 is 16 amino acids. The CDR3 spells CASGESRRSSYNEQFF. CDR3 DNA: TGTGCCAGCGGGGAGTCGAGGCGAAGCTCCTACAATGAGCAGTTCTTC.

The chain is built from TRBV7-2 and TRBJ1-5; D ambiguous. CDR1 and CDR2 (germline): SGHTA, FQGNSA. V was cut by 0 bases and J by 0 bases, with 6 bases left in between. The CDR3 is 15 amino acids. The CDR3 spells CASSLATYSNQPQHF. CDR3 DNA: TGTGCCAGCAGCTTAGCCACCTATAGCAATCAGCCCCAGCATTTT.

The chain carries TRBV10-3 and TRBJ2-1; D unclear. The V and J ends lost 4 bases and 0 bases respectively, with 7 bases between them. The CDR3 covers 14 residues. Germline V gene sequence: CDR1 ENHRY, CDR2 SYGVKD. The CDR3 region is CAISGDSSYNEQFF. For the CDR3, the DNA is TGTGCCATCAGTGGAGATAGCTCCTACAATGAGCAGTTCTTC.

The chain uses TRBV7-2 and TRBJ2-7, with D perhaps matching TRBD2 (5 bases). The V gene's germline CDR1 is SGHTA and CDR2 FQGNSA. CDR3 length: 14 amino acids. Deletions cut 1 base from V and 4 bases from J, with 11 bases between. The CDR3 sequence: CASSLVGAIYEQYF. CDR3 nucleotides: TGTGCCAGCAGCTTAGTGGGAGCAATTTACGAGCAGTACTTC.

A single count supports this clone. The chain has TRBV9 and TRBJ2-3, with D hard to call. The length of the CDR3 is 16 residues. Per germline, CDR1 SGDLS and CDR2 YYNGEE. With 0 bases removed from V and 1 base from J, the gap between germline ends came to 12 bases. CDR3 coding DNA: TGTGCCAGCAGCGTAGACGGAGCAGTGGGCACAGATACGCAGTATTTT. This translates into CASSVDGAVGTDTQYF.

The rearrangement uses TRBV27 and TRBJ1-2; D is possibly TRBD1 (6 bases). Germline V CDR1 and CDR2: MNHEY, SMNVEV (reference sequence). Trimming stripped 4 bases from V and 6 bases from J, with 15 bases between. The CDR3 has 14 residues. DNA of the CDR3: TGTGCCAGCAGTTCGAACCAGGGGAGGGATGGCTACACCTTC. It yields the protein CASSSNQGRDGYTF.

This chain uses TRBV28 with TRBJ2-2; 7 bases match TRBD1. The germline CDR1 and CDR2 sequences are MDHEN and SYDVKM. This CDR3 has 18 residues. Losses at the gene ends were 3 bases for V and 2 bases for J; bases not matched to a gene: 12. The CDR3 DNA reads TGTGCCAGCAGTTTCGGGATCGCGGACAGGTTAAACACCGGGGAGCTGTTTTTT. Its protein is CASSFGIADRLNTGELFF.

This clone has more than one count but fewer than ten. The rearrangement joins TRBV6-5 to TRBJ1-2, with 7 nucleotides matching TRBD1. The germline gives CDR1 MNHEY, CDR2 SVGAGI. The CDR3 has 13 residues. Trimming removed 6 bases from V and 3 bases from J; junction bases left unmatched: 4. In DNA, the CDR3 is TGTGCCAGCAGGGAAGGGGGCGACTATGGCTACACCTTC. Encoded protein: CASREGGDYGYTF.

The chain recombines TRBV6-5 with TRBJ1-4; 7 bases map to TRBD1. In germline, CDR1 is MNHEY, CDR2 SVGAGI. This CDR3 is 15 amino acids long. Unmatched junction bases numbered 10, after V lost 6 bases and J lost 6 bases. In DNA form, the CDR3 reads TGTGCCAGCAGGACGACAGGGTCTTGGGATGAAAAACTGTTTTTT. It encodes CASRTTGSWDEKLFF.

The chain carries TRBV5-5 and TRBJ1-3; D not resolved. Deletions cut 3 bases from V and 0 bases from J, with 13 bases between. This CDR3 comprises 16 residues. CDR1 SGHKS and CDR2 YYEKEE come from the germline V gene (reference sequence). This CDR3 reads CASSSGGAPSGNTIYF. The DNA for the CDR3 is TGTGCCAGCAGCTCCGGCGGTGCCCCCTCTGGAAACACCATATATTTT.

Notes on this clone: The sample holds other DNA sequences that translate to the same CDR3. The chain couples TRBV2 to TRBJ1-5; 7 bases are a match to TRBD1. The ends lost 4 bases at V and 2 bases at J; junction bases unmatched: 2. The CDR3 has 14 amino acids. CDR1 is SNHLY, CDR2 FYNNEI, per germline. Written as DNA, the CDR3 is TGTGCCAGCAGTGCCCAGGGGGGCAATCAGCCCCAGCATTTT. This translates into CASSAQGGNQPQHF.

V usage is TRBV7-9 and J usage is TRBJ2-7, with 7 bases identical to TRBD1. With V trimmed by 4 bases and J by 0 bases, 9 bases remained unmatched. Germline lookup yields CDR1 SEHNR and CDR2 FQNEAQ (reference sequence). The CDR3 sequence is 16 residues long. The chain's CDR3 is CASSSDRDFPSYEQYF. The CDR3 bases are TGTGCCAGCAGCTCTGACAGGGATTTTCCCTCCTACGAGCAGTACTTC. The full variable domain, in which reference TRBV7-9 and TRBJ2-7 provide the parts outside the CDR3, is DTGVSQNPRHKITKRGQNVTFRCDPISEHNRLYWYRQTLGQGPEFLTYFQNEAQLEKSRLLSDRFSAERPKGSFSTLEIQRTEQGDSAMYLCASSSDRDFPSYEQYFGPGTRLTVT.

This chain connects TRBV5-1 to TRBJ2-2, with D unclear. V dropped 4 bases and J dropped 4 bases, with 8 bases sitting between them. The CDR3 is 13 residues long. CDR1 is SGHRS, CDR2 YFSETQ, per germline. The DNA for the CDR3 is TGCGCCAGCAGCACTGAAGGCACCGGGGAGCTGTTTTTT. This translates into CASSTEGTGELFF.

This sequence joins TRBV4-1 and TRBJ2-3; D not resolved. There are 14 residues in the CDR3. Germline V CDR1 and CDR2: MGHRA, YSYEKL. The V gene lost 5 bases and the J gene lost 6 bases, with 15 bases spanning the gap. The CDR3 DNA reads as TGCGCCAGCAGCTCCCACGTCCAGGTTGATACGCAGTATTTT. The encoded protein is CASSSHVQVDTQYF.

The rearrangement uses TRBV27 and TRBJ2-5, with TRBD2 as a possible D gene (5 bases). Between the trimmed V and J ends, which lost 2 bases and 5 bases, there was a span of 15 bases. Germline CDR1 reads MNHEY; CDR2 reads SMNVEV (reference sequence). The CDR3 runs to 15 residues. The CDR3 sequence: CASSLIARLGETQYF. The CDR3 nucleotides are TGTGCCAGCAGTTTAATAGCGAGACTGGGGGAGACCCAGTACTTC.

The genes are TRBV7-9 and TRBJ2-6, with D possibly being TRBD2 (6 bases). Germline V gives CDR1 SEHNR, CDR2 FQNEAQ (reference sequence). The length of the CDR3 is 16 residues. V was pared by 1 base and J by 2 bases, with 9 bases between. The DNA of the CDR3 is TGTGCCAGCAGCTTAGTCTGGGGGGCTGGGGCCAACGTCCTGACTTTC. Encoded protein: CASSLVWGAGANVLTF. Looking up the rest from reference TRBV7-9 and TRBJ2-6 gives the full variable domain: DTGVSQNPRHKITKRGQNVTFRCDPISEHNRLYWYRQTLGQGPEFLTYFQNEAQLEKSRLLSDRFSAERPKGSFSTLEIQRTEQGDSAMYLCASSLVWGAGANVLTFGAGSRLTVL.

The V call is TRBV6-5, the J call TRBJ1-2, with D perhaps TRBD1 (6 bases). Germline CDR1 is MNHEY and CDR2 is SVGAGI. The CDR3 sequence is 15 residues long. Trimming cost V 6 bases and J 0 bases, with 14 bases left between them. The DNA for the CDR3 is TGTGCCAGCAGGGAACAGGGTTCAGCTAACTATGGCTACACCTTC. Translating it yields CASREQGSANYGYTF.

The chain links TRBV28 to TRBJ1-5; the D is unclear. CDR3 length: 17 residues. CDR1 is MDHEN and CDR2 is SYDVKM in the germline V gene. The V end was cut by 4 bases, the J end by 0 bases, with 16 bases between. This CDR3 reads CASSSLSATDSNQPQHF. CDR3 DNA sequence: TGTGCCAGCAGTTCCCTAAGCGCCACTGATAGCAATCAGCCCCAGCATTTT.